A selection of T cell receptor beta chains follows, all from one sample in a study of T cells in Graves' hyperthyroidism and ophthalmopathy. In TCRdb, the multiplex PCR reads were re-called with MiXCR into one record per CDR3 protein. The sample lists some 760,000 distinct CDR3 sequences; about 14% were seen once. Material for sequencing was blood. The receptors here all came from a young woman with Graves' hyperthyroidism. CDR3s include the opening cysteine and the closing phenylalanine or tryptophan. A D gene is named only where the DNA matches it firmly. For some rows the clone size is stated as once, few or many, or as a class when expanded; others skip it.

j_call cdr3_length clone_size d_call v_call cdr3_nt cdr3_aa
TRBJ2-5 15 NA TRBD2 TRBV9 TGTGCCAGCAGCGGACTAGCGGACCATTTTGGGACCCAGTACTTC CASSGLADHFGTQYF
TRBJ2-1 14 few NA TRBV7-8 TGTGCCAGCAGCTTTGGGCCGCCTTTTAATGAGCAGTTCTTC CASSFGPPFNEQFF
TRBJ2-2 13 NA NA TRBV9 TGTGCCAGCAGCGTAGTGCCACCAGGGGAGCTGTTTTTT CASSVVPPGELFF
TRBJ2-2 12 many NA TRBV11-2 TGTGCCAGCAGCTTCAGTCCCGGGGAGCTGTTTTTT CASSFSPGELFF
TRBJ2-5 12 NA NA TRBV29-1 TGCAGCGTTCGGGCGGGACAAGAGACCCAGTACTTC CSVRAGQETQYF
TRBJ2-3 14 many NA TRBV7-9 TGTGCCAGCATAAGACGTGGTAGCACAGATACGCAGTATTTT CASIRRGSTDTQYF
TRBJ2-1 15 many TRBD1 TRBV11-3 TGTGCCAGCAGCCGAAACAGGGGCCTGACAGATGAGCAGTTCTTC CASSRNRGLTDEQFF
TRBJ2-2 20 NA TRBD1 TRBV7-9 TGTGCCAGCAGCACCGCCGGGACAGGGGGCACTGCCCACGACACCGGGGAGCTGTTTTTT CASSTAGTGGTAHDTGELFF
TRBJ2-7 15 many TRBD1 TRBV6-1 TGTGCCAGCAGTTACCCGGGACAGGGGAGTTTAGAGCAGTACTTC CASSYPGQGSLEQYF
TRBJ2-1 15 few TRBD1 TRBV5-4 TGTGCCAGCAGCCGGACCGGGACAGGGCAAGATGAGCAGTTCTTC CASSRTGTGQDEQFF
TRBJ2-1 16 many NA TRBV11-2 TGTGCCAGCAGCTTAATGCGGGCCAATCGAAACAATGAGCAGTTCTTC CASSLMRANRNNEQFF
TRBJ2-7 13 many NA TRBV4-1 TGCGCCAGCAGCCCCGGCAAGACCTACGAGCAGTACTTC CASSPGKTYEQYF
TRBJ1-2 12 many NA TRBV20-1 TGCAGTGCTACGGGACGGCTCTATGGCTACACCTTC CSATGRLYGYTF
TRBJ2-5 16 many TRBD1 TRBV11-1 TGTGCCAGCAGCCGGCGCCGCGGACAGGGGGGAGAGACCCAGTACTTC CASSRRRGQGGETQYF
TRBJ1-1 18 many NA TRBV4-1 TGCGCCAGCAGCCAAGTAGGTCCTCGGCAGCGGATTAACACTGAAGCTTTCTTT CASSQVGPRQRINTEAFF
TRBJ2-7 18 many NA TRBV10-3 TGTGCCATCAGTCCGTTCCACATAATTGGTACAGGGGAGGGAGAGCAGTACTTC CAISPFHIIGTGEGEQYF
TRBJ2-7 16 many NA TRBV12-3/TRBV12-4 TGTGCCAGCAGTTTCATCAACGGACCCGCCACCTACGAGCAGTACTTC CASSFINGPATYEQYF